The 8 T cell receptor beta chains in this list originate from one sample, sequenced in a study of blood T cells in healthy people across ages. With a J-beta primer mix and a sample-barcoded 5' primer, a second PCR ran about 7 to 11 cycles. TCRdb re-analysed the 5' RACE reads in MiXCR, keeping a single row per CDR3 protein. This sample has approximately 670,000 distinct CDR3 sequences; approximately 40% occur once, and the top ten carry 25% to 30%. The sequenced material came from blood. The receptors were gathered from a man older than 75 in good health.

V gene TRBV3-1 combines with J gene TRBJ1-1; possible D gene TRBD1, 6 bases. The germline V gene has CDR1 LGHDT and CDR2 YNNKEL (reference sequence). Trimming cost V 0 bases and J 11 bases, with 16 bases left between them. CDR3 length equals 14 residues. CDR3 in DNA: TGTGCCAGCAGCCAAGATACGAGGGGGAGAGGGGCTTTCTTT. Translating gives CASSQDTRGRGAFF.

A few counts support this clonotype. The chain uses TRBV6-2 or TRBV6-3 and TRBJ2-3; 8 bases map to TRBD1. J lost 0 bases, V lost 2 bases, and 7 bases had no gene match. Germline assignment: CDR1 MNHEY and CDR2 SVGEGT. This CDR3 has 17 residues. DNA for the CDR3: TGTGCCAGCAGTTACACCGGACAGGGAACTAGCACAGATACGCAGTATTTT. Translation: CASSYTGQGTSTDTQYF.

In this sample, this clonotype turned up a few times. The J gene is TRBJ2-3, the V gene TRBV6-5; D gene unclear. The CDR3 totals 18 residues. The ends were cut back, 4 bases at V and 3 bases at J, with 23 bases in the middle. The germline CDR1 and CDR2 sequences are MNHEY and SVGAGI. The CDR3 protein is CASSSRAQPSPLTDTQYF. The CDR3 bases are TGTGCCAGCAGTTCCCGCGCCCAGCCTTCCCCCCTGACAGATACGCAGTATTTT.

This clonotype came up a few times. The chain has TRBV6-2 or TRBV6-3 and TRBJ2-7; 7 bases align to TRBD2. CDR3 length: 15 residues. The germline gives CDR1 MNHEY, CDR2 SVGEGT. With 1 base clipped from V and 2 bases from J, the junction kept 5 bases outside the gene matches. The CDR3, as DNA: TGTGCCAGCAGTTACTGGCTAGCGGAAACCTACGAGCAGTACTTC. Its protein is CASSYWLAETYEQYF.

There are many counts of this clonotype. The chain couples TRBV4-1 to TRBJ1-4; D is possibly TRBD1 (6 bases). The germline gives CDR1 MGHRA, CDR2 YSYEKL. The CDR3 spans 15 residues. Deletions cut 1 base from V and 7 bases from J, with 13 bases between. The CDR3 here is CASSQGGGGGEKLFF. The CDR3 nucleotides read TGCGCCAGCAGCCAAGGAGGGGGGGGTGGTGAAAAACTGTTTTTT.

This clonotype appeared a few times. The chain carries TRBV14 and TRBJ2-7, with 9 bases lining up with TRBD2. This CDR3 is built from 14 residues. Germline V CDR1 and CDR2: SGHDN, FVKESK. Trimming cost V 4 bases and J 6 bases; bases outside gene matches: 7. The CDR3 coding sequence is TGTGCCAGCAGCCCTGTCCTAGCGGGGTTCGAGCAGTACTTC. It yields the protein CASSPVLAGFEQYF.

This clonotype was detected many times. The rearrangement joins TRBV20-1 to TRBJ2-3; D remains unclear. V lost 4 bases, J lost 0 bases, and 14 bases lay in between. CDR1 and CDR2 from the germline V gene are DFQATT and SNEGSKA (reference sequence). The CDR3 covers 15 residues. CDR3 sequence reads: CSATVGVHSTDTQYF. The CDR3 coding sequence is TGCAGTGCTACCGTGGGTGTGCATAGCACAGATACGCAGTATTTT.

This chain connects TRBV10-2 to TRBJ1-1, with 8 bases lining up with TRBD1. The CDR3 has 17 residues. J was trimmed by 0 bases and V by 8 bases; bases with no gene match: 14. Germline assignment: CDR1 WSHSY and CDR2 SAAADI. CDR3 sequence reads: CASQNWTGRYMNTEAFF. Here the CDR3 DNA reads TGCGCCAGCCAAAACTGGACAGGGCGTTATATGAACACTGAAGCTTTCTTT.